This TCR beta chain was retrieved from a study of blood T cell repertoires in COVID-19. Study as a whole: From the United States, Italy and Spain came samples of acute and convalescent COVID-19.

V was pared by 4 bases and J by 0 bases, with 14 bases between. CDR3 length: 17 residues. Germline CDR1 and CDR2: SGHRS and YFSETQ. How the authors handled the data: Estimates of nucleated cell counts were drawn from the amplification of reference gene primers. TCRdb keeps only in-frame clones here, not all; method: immunoSEQ multiplex PCR. V and J calls and clone size follow that table, whereas D and trimming were derived from the DNA. Among about 150,000 clones listed, 70% to 85% were seen once. Cohorts were based on clinical histories the participants reported. All recovered Cohort 3 donors got two negative PCRs, got clearance, or saw symptom resolution.

The rearrangement joins TRBV5-1 to TRBJ1-6; weak D call: TRBD1 (6 bases). Material for sequencing was PBMCs or T cells enriched from blood (not recorded which). This sequence was found in a man aged 45 to 65 who had recovered from COVID-19. DNA of the CDR3: TGCGCCAGCAGCGAGCGGACAGCAAGCTCCTATAATTCACCCCTCCACTTT. It is translated as CASSERTASSYNSPLHF.